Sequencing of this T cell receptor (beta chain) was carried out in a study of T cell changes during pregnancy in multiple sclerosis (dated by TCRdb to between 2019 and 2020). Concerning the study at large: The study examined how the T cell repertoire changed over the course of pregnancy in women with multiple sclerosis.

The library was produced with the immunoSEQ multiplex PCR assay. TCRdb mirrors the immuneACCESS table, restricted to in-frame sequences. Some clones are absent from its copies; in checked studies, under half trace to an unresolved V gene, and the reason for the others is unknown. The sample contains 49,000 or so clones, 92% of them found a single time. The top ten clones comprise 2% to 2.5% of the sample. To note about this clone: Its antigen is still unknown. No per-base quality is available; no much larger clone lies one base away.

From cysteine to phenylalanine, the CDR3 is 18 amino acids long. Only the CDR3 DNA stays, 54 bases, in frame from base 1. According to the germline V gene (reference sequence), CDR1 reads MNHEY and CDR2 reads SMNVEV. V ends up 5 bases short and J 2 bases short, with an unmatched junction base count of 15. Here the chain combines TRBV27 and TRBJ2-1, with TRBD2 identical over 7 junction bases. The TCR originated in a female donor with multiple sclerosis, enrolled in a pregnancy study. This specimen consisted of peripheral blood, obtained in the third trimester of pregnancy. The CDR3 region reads CASSPLLRRESTYNEQFF. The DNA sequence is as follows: TGTGCCAGCAGTCCACTACTTAGGCGGGAGTCAACCTACAATGAGCAGTTCTTC.